This T cell receptor (beta chain) emerged from a study of cytomegalovirus exposure and HLA in healthy donors. Overall study findings and caveats: Later analysis showed TCR association rates varying by HLA locus, highest for DRB1 and lowest for HLA-C.

This clone was detected once. Its antigen is not known. Germline V gene sequence: CDR1 MNHEY, CDR2 SVGAGI. The CDR3 covers 14 residues. The ends lost 2 bases at V and 2 bases at J; junction bases unmatched: 2. PCR primers comprised 60 Vbeta and 13 Jbeta primers. The protocol was immunoSEQ multiplex PCR, while the TCRdb copy is restricted to in-frame clones and leaves out a portion. The sample carries 80,000 to 100,000 clones, about 81% recorded once. Sequencing input: PBMCs. J is TRBJ1-2 and V is TRBV6-5, with 7 positions matching TRBD1. The TCR sequence derives from a man in his forties in good health and CMV-seronegative. CDR3 nucleotide sequence: TGTGCCAGCAGTTACGGGACAGTCAACTATGGCTACACCTTC. Translating it yields CASSYGTVNYGYTF.